These 10 T cell receptor beta chains were sequenced from one sample in a study of T-cell memory formation after mild COVID-19. TCRdb recomputed calls from the 5' RACE reads with MiXCR, one row per CDR3 protein. Altogether about 560,000 distinct CDR3 sequences are present, roughly 20% being singletons, with the ten largest covering around 7.7%. Sequencing input: PBMCs or a T cell subset sorted from them (not recorded which). The origin of the receptors is an adult woman who had mild COVID-19 (a few samples of this study predate the infection). Cell type and time point are not known.

The CDR3 bases are TGTGCCAGCAGCTCCGGCCGGGGCGGGGGAACAGATACGCAGTATTTT. Residues: CASSSGRGGGTDTQYF. The chain joins TRBV9 to TRBJ2-3; 7 nucleotides agree with TRBD2. Germline CDR1 SGDLS, CDR2 YYNGEE. This CDR3 region has 16 residues. J lost 3 bases, V lost 4 bases, and 11 bases had no gene match.

This clonotype was observed a few times. This sequence joins TRBV20-1 and TRBJ2-2; D call uncertain. The ends were cut back, 1 base at V and 1 base at J, with 10 bases in the middle. Looked up from germline, CDR1 is DFQATT and CDR2 is SNEGSKA (reference sequence). CDR3 length: 15 amino acids. The CDR3 loop reads CSARAEEVNTGELFF. The CDR3, as DNA: TGCAGTGCTAGAGCAGAAGAGGTGAACACCGGGGAGCTGTTTTTT.

This clonotype was picked up a small number of times. The chain is built from TRBV2 and TRBJ2-7; 7 positions agree with TRBD1. CDR1 is SNHLY, CDR2 FYNNEI, per germline. The CDR3 extends over 13 amino acids. Trimming took 6 bases from V and 2 from J; bases not matched to a gene: 4. CDR3 sequence (DNA): TGTGCCAGCAGCTACAGGGGAACCTACGAGCAGTACTTC. The encoded protein is CASSYRGTYEQYF.

The V call is TRBV24-1, the J call TRBJ1-2; D might be TRBD1 (5 bases). The CDR3 contains 16 residues. V gave up 4 bases and J gave up 4 bases, with 18 bases separating them. Germline CDR1 and CDR2: KGHDR and SFDVKD. CDR3 bases: TGTGCCACCAGTGACCCAACAGGACCGAGCGGCTATGGCTACACCTTC. It yields the protein CATSDPTGPSGYGYTF.

The table lists this clonotype with a few counts. The V and J genes are TRBV6-5 and TRBJ1-5, with TRBD1 matching over 7 bases. V lost 0 bases to trimming and J lost 4 bases; unmatched junction nucleotides: 3. CDR1 and CDR2 (germline): MNHEY, SVGAGI. The CDR3 is 15 amino acids. The CDR3 DNA is TGTGCCAGCAGTTACTCGCACAGGGGTAATCAGCCCCAGCATTTT. Protein: CASSYSHRGNQPQHF.

The sample holds a few counts of this clonotype. This sequence joins TRBV7-2 and TRBJ2-7, with D perhaps TRBD2 (6 bases). The ends were cut back, 6 bases at V and 2 bases at J, with 8 bases in the middle. The CDR3 is made up of 12 amino acids. Germline assignment: CDR1 SGHTA and CDR2 FQGNSA. CDR3 nucleotide sequence: TGTGCCAGCAGGCGGGGAGCCTACGAGCAGTACTTC. Residues: CASRRGAYEQYF.

This clonotype was seen a handful of times. The rearrangement links TRBV7-2 to TRBJ2-3; D might be TRBD1 or TRBD2, each matching 6 bases. Trimming cost V 5 bases and J 1 base, with 16 bases left between them. The CDR3 spans 16 residues. The V gene's germline CDR1 is SGHTA and CDR2 FQGNSA. The CDR3 sequence: CASSLRGGHGTDTQYF. DNA of the CDR3: TGTGCCAGCAGCCTTCGTGGGGGGCACGGCACAGATACGCAGTATTTT.

In its sample, this clonotype was seen a few times. CDR3 amino acids: CATSAHQTGEYGYTF. The CDR3 DNA is TGTGCCACCAGTGCCCACCAGACAGGGGAGTATGGCTACACCTTC. This chain uses TRBV24-1 with TRBJ1-2; 8 bases map to TRBD1. The V and J ends lost 5 bases and 5 bases, in that order; junction bases with no gene match: 9. This CDR3 is built from 15 residues. Germline CDR1 reads KGHDR; CDR2 reads SFDVKD.

This clonotype was detected only a few times. This sequence joins TRBV5-4 and TRBJ1-4, with D uncertain. V lost 4 bases and J lost 3, with 16 bases in between. CDR1 is SGHNT and CDR2 is YYREEE in the germline V gene (reference sequence). This CDR3 contains 16 residues. In DNA form, the CDR3 reads TGTGCCAGCAGCCCTCTTCCGGGATCCTCTAATGAAAAACTGTTTTTT. It codes for CASSPLPGSSNEKLFF.

The chain links TRBV25-1 to TRBJ1-2; a weak D match, TRBD1 (6 bases). V lost 9 bases and J lost 14, with 25 bases in between. There are 13 residues in the CDR3. Germline assignment: CDR1 MGHDK and CDR2 SYGVNS. The CDR3 here is CASLHRDNYEWTF. CDR3 DNA: TGTGCCAGTTTGCACCGGGACAACTATGAGTGGACCTTC.